One and the same sample provided the 21 T cell receptor beta chains below, sequenced in a study of sequential checkpoint blockade in melanoma. The treatment was: randomized to nivolumab then ipilimumab (arm A) or the reverse (arm B). Sequencing was performed with immunoSEQ multiplex PCR; in TCRdb, only in-frame clones are kept and a portion is missing. The table has some 20,000 clones, 50% to 65% seen once; the top ten hold around 17%. Source: CD8+ T cells sorted from blood (inferred from file names), taken from a patient given nivolumab and ipilimumab in sequence. These receptors came from a human donor with melanoma.

The chain is built from TRBV28 and TRBJ1-1; 7 bases match TRBD1. J lost 0 bases, V lost 4 bases, and 8 bases had no gene match. This CDR3 comprises 16 residues. In germline, CDR1 is MDHEN, CDR2 SYDVKM. CDR3 sequence (DNA): TGTGCCAGCAGTTCGACTCGGGACAGTATGAACACTGAAGCTTTCTTT. Its protein product is CASSSTRDSMNTEAFF.

CDR3 protein: CAINAHYF. The DNA for the CDR3 is TGTGCCATTAACGCACACTATTTT. The gene calls are TRBV30 and TRBJ1-3; D uncertain. The CDR3 extends over 8 amino acids. Germline V lookup: CDR1 GTSNPN, CDR2 SVGIG (reference sequence). Trimming removed 8 bases from V and 16 bases from J, with 12 bases in between.

This clone was recorded once. The CDR3 sequence is CASSPLPYEQYF. The CDR3 nucleotides read TGTGCCAGCAGTCCACTGCCCTACGAGCAGTACTTC. The V call is TRBV6-5, the J call TRBJ2-7; D ambiguous. Germline CDR1 reads MNHEY; CDR2 reads SVGAGI. Between the trimmed V and J ends, which lost 5 bases and 2 bases, there was a span of 7 bases. The CDR3 runs 12 residues.

The rearrangement uses TRBV28 and TRBJ2-7, with 7 bases aligning to TRBD2. Germline assignment: CDR1 MDHEN and CDR2 SYDVKM. V dropped 5 bases and J dropped 2; count of bases not matched to a gene: 6. The CDR3 sequence is 14 residues long. DNA of the CDR3: TGTGCCAGCAGTCAACCCAGCGGGGCCTACGAGCAGTACTTC. Translation: CASSQPSGAYEQYF.

This clone was detected a few times. The rearrangement joins TRBV29-1 to TRBJ2-7; D not resolved. Germline V gene data show CDR1 as SQVTM and CDR2 as ANQGSEA. This CDR3 is built from 16 residues. Trimming stripped 0 bases from V and 6 bases from J, with 21 bases between. For the CDR3, the DNA is TGCAGCGTTGAAGATCCTACGCGTCCGTACCCTTTCGAGCAGTACTTC. This encodes CSVEDPTRPYPFEQYF.

This clone was seen a single time. The gene calls are TRBV6-6 and TRBJ1-1; no firm D call. Germline V gene data show CDR1 as MNHNY and CDR2 as SVGAGI (reference sequence). V lost 3 bases and J lost 2, with 7 bases in between. This CDR3 contains 13 residues. The CDR3 here is CASSYLSNTEAFF. As DNA, the CDR3 is TGTGCCAGCAGTTATTTATCTAACACTGAAGCTTTCTTT.

This clone was detected a few times. The chain couples TRBV2 to TRBJ2-1; 8 bases fit TRBD1. J was trimmed by 7 bases and V by 3 bases; bases with no gene match: 8. Germline V lookup: CDR1 SNHLY, CDR2 FYNNEI. The CDR3 is 15 amino acids. The CDR3 reads CASSDSTGGLNEQFF. In DNA, the CDR3 is TGTGCCAGCAGTGATTCTACAGGGGGTCTAAATGAGCAGTTCTTC.

This clone has just a few counts. The V and J genes are TRBV9 and TRBJ2-1, with 10 bases lining up with TRBD2. CDR1 SGDLS and CDR2 YYNGEE come from the germline V gene. Trimming removed 4 bases from V and 0 bases from J; junction bases left unmatched: 13. This CDR3 has 19 residues. The chain's CDR3 is CASSRVAGGTHSSYNEQFF. Written as DNA, the CDR3 is TGTGCCAGCAGCAGAGTAGCGGGAGGAACCCATAGCTCCTACAATGAGCAGTTCTTC. Looking up the rest from reference TRBV9 and TRBJ2-1 gives the full variable domain: DSGVTQTPKHLITATGQRVTLRCSPRSGDLSVYWYQQSLDQGLQFLIQYYNGEERAKGNILERFSAQQFPDLHSELNLSSLELGDSALYFCASSRVAGGTHSSYNEQFFGPGTRLTVL.

V usage is TRBV19 and J usage is TRBJ2-2; weak D call: TRBD1 (5 bases). CDR3 length: 14 amino acids. Trimming cost V 8 bases and J 4 bases, with 14 bases left between them. CDR1 and CDR2 (germline): LNHDA, SQIVND (reference sequence). The chain's CDR3 is CASRTLGVTGELFF. Written as DNA, the CDR3 is TGTGCCAGTCGGACACTCGGAGTCACCGGGGAGCTGTTTTTT.

This chain connects TRBV25-1 to TRBJ1-1, with D unresolved. This CDR3 has 13 residues. The germline CDR1 and CDR2 sequences are MGHDK and SYGVNS. Between the trimmed V and J ends, which lost 5 bases and 2 bases, there was a span of 9 bases. The CDR3 region has the DNA TGTGCCAGCAGTTTTAGGAGTAACACTGAAGCTTTCTTT. Translating it yields CASSFRSNTEAFF.

The genes are TRBV30 and TRBJ2-3, with D possibly TRBD1 on 6 matching bases. Germline lookup yields CDR1 GTSNPN and CDR2 SVGIG (reference sequence). The V end was cut by 5 bases, the J end by 1 base, with 22 bases between. The CDR3 length is 17 residues. CDR3 residues: CAWADQGRAAGTDTQYF. CDR3 sequence (DNA): TGTGCCTGGGCAGATCAGGGGCGCGCAGCCGGCACAGATACGCAGTATTTT.

The chain uses TRBV6-6 and TRBJ1-1, with 9 bases that match TRBD1. The CDR3 totals 15 residues. Germline V gene sequence: CDR1 MNHNY, CDR2 SVGAGI (reference sequence). With 5 bases clipped from V and 4 bases from J, the junction kept 8 bases outside the gene matches. This CDR3 is CASSNPGTGFTEAFF. CDR3 DNA sequence: TGTGCCAGCAGTAACCCCGGGACAGGGTTCACTGAAGCTTTCTTT.

This clone occurred a few times. The rearrangement links TRBV5-3 to TRBJ1-1, with D tentatively TRBD1 (6 bases). TRBV5-3 falls under the ORF class, with uncertain function. The V and J ends lost 8 bases and 3 bases respectively, with 14 bases between them. The CDR3 is 13 residues long. The CDR3 DNA reads TGTGCCAGCAGCCTGGGACATCACACTGAAGCTTTCTTT. Translation gives CASSLGHHTEAFF.

V is TRBV29-1 and J is TRBJ2-2, with 8 bases lining up with TRBD2. The trim removed 3 bases at V and 3 bases at J, leaving 3 bases unmatched. The CDR3 runs 14 residues. The germline CDR1 and CDR2 sequences are SQVTM and ANQGSEA. The CDR3 loop is CSVDGRGDTGELFF. CDR3 coding DNA: TGCAGCGTTGACGGGAGGGGAGACACCGGGGAGCTGTTTTTT.

The V and J genes are TRBV6-1 and TRBJ1-4; 7 positions match TRBD1. Per the germline V gene, CDR1 is MNHNS and CDR2 is SASEGT. V shed 6 bases, J shed 8 bases, and the junction held 12 bases outside the gene matches. CDR3 length: 15 residues. CDR3 region: CASSPGTASEEKLFF. CDR3 coding DNA: TGTGCCAGCAGCCCCGGGACAGCTTCTGAGGAAAAACTGTTTTTT.

This chain uses TRBV4-2 with TRBJ2-7; 9 bases line up with TRBD1. Per germline, CDR1 LGHNA and CDR2 YNFKEQ. The CDR3 extends over 16 amino acids. V lost 0 bases and J lost 0; bases outside the gene matches: 3. Here the CDR3 reads CASSQDGGQGSYEQYF. The CDR3 DNA sequence: TGTGCCAGCAGCCAAGATGGGGGACAGGGCTCCTACGAGCAGTACTTC.

For the CDR3, the DNA is TGTGCCAGCAGCGTAGGAGGAGGGTCAGCTTCACCCCTCCACTTT. This gives the protein CASSVGGGSASPLHF. The rearrangement links TRBV9 to TRBJ1-6; D gene unclear. Trimming shortened V by 0 bases and J by 9 bases, and 13 bases separated the two germline ends. Germline V gene sequence: CDR1 SGDLS, CDR2 YYNGEE. The CDR3 consists of 15 residues.

The chain's CDR3 is CAVQGSSYEQYF. The CDR3 DNA follows: TGTGCCGTACAGGGCTCCTCCTACGAGCAGTACTTC. The chain joins TRBV6-5 to TRBJ2-7; tentative D call: TRBD1 (6 bases). The CDR3 totals 12 residues. V lost 11 bases and J lost 0, with 11 bases in between. Germline-derived CDR1 and CDR2 are MNHEY and SVGAGI.

V gene TRBV5-6 combines with J gene TRBJ2-1; the D is unclear. CDR1 and CDR2 from the germline V gene are SGHDT and YYEEEE. The CDR3 contains 13 residues. The ends were cut back, 2 bases at V and 2 bases at J, with 5 bases in the middle. The CDR3 region is CASSLHPYNEQFF. In nucleotides, the CDR3 is TGTGCCAGCAGCTTACACCCCTACAATGAGCAGTTCTTC.

J is TRBJ2-3 and V is TRBV9; D is perhaps TRBD1 (7 bases). V was shortened by 4 bases and J by 3 bases, with 15 bases between the two germline ends. The CDR3 covers 15 residues. Germline V gene data show CDR1 as SGDLS and CDR2 as YYNGEE. In nucleotides, the CDR3 is TGTGCCAGCAGCCTCGGAGGGGGCGGGACAGATACGCAGTATTTT. Its translation is CASSLGGGGTDTQYF.

V gene TRBV27 combines with J gene TRBJ1-1; D remains unclear. The ends were cut back, 1 base at V and 2 bases at J, with 8 bases in the middle. Germline CDR1 is MNHEY and CDR2 is SMNVEV (reference sequence). The CDR3 runs 14 residues. The CDR3 loop reads CASSLWARNTEAFF. In nucleotides, the CDR3 is TGTGCCAGCAGTTTATGGGCGAGAAACACTGAAGCTTTCTTT.